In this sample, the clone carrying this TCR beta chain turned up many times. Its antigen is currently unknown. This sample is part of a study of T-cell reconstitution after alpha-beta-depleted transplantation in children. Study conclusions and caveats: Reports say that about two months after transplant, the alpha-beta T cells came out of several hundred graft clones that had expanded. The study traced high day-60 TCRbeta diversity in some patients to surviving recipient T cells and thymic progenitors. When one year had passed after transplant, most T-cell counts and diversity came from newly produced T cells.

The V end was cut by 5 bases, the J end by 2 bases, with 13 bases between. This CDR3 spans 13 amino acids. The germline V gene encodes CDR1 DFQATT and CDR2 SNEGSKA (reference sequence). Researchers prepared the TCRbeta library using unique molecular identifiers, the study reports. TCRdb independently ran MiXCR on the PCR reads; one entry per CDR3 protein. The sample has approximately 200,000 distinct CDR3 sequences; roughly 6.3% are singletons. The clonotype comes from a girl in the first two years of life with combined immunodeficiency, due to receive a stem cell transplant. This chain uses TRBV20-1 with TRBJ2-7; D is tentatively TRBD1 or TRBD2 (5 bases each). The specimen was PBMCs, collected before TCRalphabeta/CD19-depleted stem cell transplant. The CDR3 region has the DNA TGCAGTGCTGGACCGGGACCACCCTACGAGCAGTACTTC. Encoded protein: CSAGPGPPYEQYF.